These 16 T cell receptor beta chains came from one sample sequenced in a study of cytomegalovirus exposure and HLA in healthy donors. Primers included in the PCR were 60 Vbeta and 13 Jbeta primers. The data were produced by immunoSEQ multiplex PCR, yet TCRdb's version contains in-frame clones alone and is incomplete. The sample consists of some 140,000 clones, around 73% of them appearing once. Material: PBMCs. These receptors were obtained from a woman aged 40 to 50 in good health and CMV-seronegative.

The rearrangement joins TRBV11-2 to TRBJ2-2; D gene ambiguous. Trimming removed 5 bases from V and 5 bases from J, with 9 bases in between. The CDR3 contains 13 residues. CDR1 is SGHAT and CDR2 is FQNNGV in the germline V gene. CDR3 coding DNA: TGTGCCAGCAGCCTAACAGATACCGGGGAGCTGTTTTTT. Its protein is CASSLTDTGELFF.

The chain recombines TRBV14 with TRBJ1-1; no definite D call. Germline assignment: CDR1 SGHDN and CDR2 FVKESK. This CDR3 comprises 14 residues. V was clipped by 3 bases and J by 1 base, with 9 bases between them. The CDR3 DNA reads as TGTGCCAGCAGCCATGTACGGGAGAACACTGAAGCTTTCTTT. Protein: CASSHVRENTEAFF.

The rearrangement joins TRBV9 to TRBJ2-3, with D hard to call. The CDR3 covers 15 residues. Trimming left V 0 bases short and J 2 bases short, with 10 bases between. Germline CDR1 reads SGDLS; CDR2 reads YYNGEE. This CDR3 is CASSVVPQNTDTQYF. CDR3 nucleotide sequence: TGTGCCAGCAGCGTAGTTCCGCAGAACACAGATACGCAGTATTTT. The whole variable domain, remainder taken from reference TRBV9 and TRBJ2-3, is DSGVTQTPKHLITATGQRVTLRCSPRSGDLSVYWYQQSLDQGLQFLIQYYNGEERAKGNILERFSAQQFPDLHSELNLSSLELGDSALYFCASSVVPQNTDTQYFGPGTRLTVL.

This clone was seen only once. CDR3: CASSEGGARTDTQYF. CDR3 DNA sequence: TGTGCCAGCAGCGAGGGGGGGGCGCGTACGGATACGCAGTATTTT. This chain links TRBV7-8 with TRBJ2-3, with a weak D call TRBD2 (7 bases). Trimming cost V 5 bases and J 6 bases, with 18 bases left between them. Germline CDR1 SGHVS, CDR2 FQNEAQ. The CDR3 runs 15 residues.

Here the CDR3 DNA reads TGTGCCAGCAGGGCGAGACCGACAGACACCGGGGAGCTGTTTTTT. Its translation is CASRARPTDTGELFF. The gene calls are TRBV7-8 and TRBJ2-2; D possibly corresponds to TRBD1 (5 bases). CDR1 is SGHVS and CDR2 is FQNEAQ in the germline V gene. Trimming stripped 6 bases from V and 3 bases from J, with 14 bases between. The CDR3 covers 15 residues.

This sequence joins TRBV4-1 and TRBJ2-7; D might be TRBD2 (5 bases). This CDR3 is built from 14 residues. V was cut by 0 bases and J by 4 bases, with 10 bases left in between. CDR1 and CDR2 (germline): MGHRA, YSYEKL. This chain's CDR3 is CASSQEERTYEQYF. DNA of the CDR3: TGCGCCAGCAGCCAAGAGGAGCGGACTTACGAGCAGTACTTC.

The rearrangement links TRBV10-3 to TRBJ2-4, with 7 bases lining up with TRBD2. Germline lookup yields CDR1 ENHRY and CDR2 SYGVKD. The CDR3 runs 12 residues. Trimming removed 10 bases from V and 5 bases from J; junction bases left unmatched: 5. The CDR3 loop is CASGLDQNIQYF. CDR3 sequence (DNA): TGTGCCAGCGGACTAGATCAAAACATTCAGTACTTC.

V and J are TRBV28 and TRBJ2-2; 7 positions match TRBD1. Trimming took 2 bases from V and 3 from J; bases not matched to a gene: 3. In germline, CDR1 is MDHEN, CDR2 SYDVKM. The CDR3 consists of 15 residues. The CDR3 DNA is TGTGCCAGCAGTTTAGGGACAGTCTACACCGGGGAGCTGTTTTTT. Translated: CASSLGTVYTGELFF. Full variable domain (rest looked up from reference TRBV28 and TRBJ2-2): DVKVTQSSRYLVKRTGEKVFLECVQDMDHENMFWYRQDPGLGLRLIYFSYDVKMKEKGDIPEGYSVSREKKERFSLILESASTNQTSMYLCASSLGTVYTGELFFGEGSRLTVL.

The V call is TRBV7-2, the J call TRBJ2-2; TRBD2 matches 7 bases. The V segment lost 5 bases and the J segment 9 bases; nucleotides outside the gene matches: 6. Germline V gives CDR1 SGHTA, CDR2 FQGNSA. The CDR3 runs to 13 residues. Here the CDR3 reads CASSPGTTRELFF. The DNA of the CDR3 is TGTGCCAGCAGCCCCGGGACTACTCGGGAGCTGTTTTTT. Looking up the rest from reference TRBV7-2 and TRBJ2-2 gives the full variable domain: GAGVSQSPSNKVTEKGKDVELRCDPISGHTALYWYRQSLGQGLEFLIYFQGNSAPDKSGLPSDRFSAERTGGSVSTLTIQRTQQEDSAVYLCASSPGTTRELFFGEGSRLTVL.

The V and J genes are TRBV7-2 and TRBJ1-6; no clear D. Germline-derived CDR1 and CDR2 are SGHTA and FQGNSA. This CDR3 region has 12 residues. V was trimmed by 5 bases and J by 12 bases, leaving 11 bases between them. The CDR3 bases are TGTGCCAGCAGCCCAGAGGGCCGACCCCTCCACTTT. Its protein product is CASSPEGRPLHF.

The rearrangement links TRBV27 to TRBJ2-1; D is undetermined. Germline V gene data show CDR1 as MNHEY and CDR2 as SMNVEV (reference sequence). V was pared by 4 bases and J by 4 bases, with 11 bases between. The CDR3 is 14 amino acids. The CDR3 DNA reads TGTGCCAGCAGTTCATCCATACAGTACAATGAGCAGTTCTTC. This gives the protein CASSSSIQYNEQFF.

This sequence joins TRBV9 and TRBJ1-5, with 8 bases lining up with TRBD1. The length of the CDR3 is 17 residues. Germline V gene data show CDR1 as SGDLS and CDR2 as YYNGEE. The V and J ends lost 4 bases and 5 bases, in that order; junction bases with no gene match: 14. CDR3 region: CASSPSGGQEADQPQHF. In DNA form, the CDR3 reads TGTGCCAGCAGCCCGTCCGGGGGACAGGAAGCCGATCAGCCCCAGCATTTT.

This clone has just a few counts. The V call is TRBV6-5, the J call TRBJ2-1; TRBD2 is a possible D gene (5 bases). The CDR3 totals 16 residues. Trimming pared 0 bases from V and 7 bases from J, leaving 16 bases between. Germline V gives CDR1 MNHEY, CDR2 SVGAGI. The CDR3 region is CASSYSTQTPGNEQFF. As DNA, the CDR3 is TGTGCCAGCAGTTACTCAACACAAACCCCGGGGAATGAGCAGTTCTTC.

The chain links TRBV2 to TRBJ2-1; 12 bases are a match to TRBD2. This CDR3 spans 14 amino acids. Germline V gene lookup returns CDR1 SNHLY and CDR2 FYNNEI. Losses at the gene ends were 1 base for V and 14 bases for J; bases not matched to a gene: 6. CDR3 DNA sequence: TGTGCCAGCAGTGAAGGGACTAGCGGGGCGGCGGAGTTCTTC. Its protein is CASSEGTSGAAEFF.

This chain connects TRBV7-2 to TRBJ2-2; D remains unclear. The CDR3 sequence is 11 residues long. V gave up 6 bases and J gave up 9 bases, with 8 bases separating them. Germline assignment: CDR1 SGHTA and CDR2 FQGNSA. The CDR3 DNA reads TGTGCCAGCAGTCCCCTCCGGGAGCTGTTTTTT. This gives the protein CASSPLRELFF. Drawing the rest from reference TRBV7-2 and TRBJ2-2, the complete variable domain is GAGVSQSPSNKVTEKGKDVELRCDPISGHTALYWYRQSLGQGLEFLIYFQGNSAPDKSGLPSDRFSAERTGGSVSTLTIQRTQQEDSAVYLCASSPLRELFFGEGSRLTVL.

V is TRBV5-4 and J is TRBJ2-3; 14 bases match TRBD2. Germline CDR1 and CDR2: SGHNT and YYREEE (reference sequence). V lost 4 bases and J lost 4; bases outside the gene matches: 8. This CDR3 comprises 17 residues. In DNA, the CDR3 is TGTGCCAGCAGCCTCTGGGCGACTAGCGGGGGGGCAGATACGCAGTATTTT. It translates to CASSLWATSGGADTQYF.